Listed below are T cell receptor beta chains from one sample, sequenced in a study of T-cell reconstitution after alpha-beta-depleted transplantation in children. In TCRdb, the PCR reads were re-called with MiXCR into one record per CDR3 protein. The sample shows around 600,000 distinct CDR3 sequences, about 23% of them seen only once. This material consisted of PBMCs, mostly from graft donor cells, taken 360 days after TCRalphabeta/CD19-depleted stem cell transplant. These receptors were collected from a boy in the first two years of life who had a stem cell transplant for acute myeloid leukemia, so the T cells may come from the graft donor. Each CDR3 is given with its conserved first and last residue. D genes are given only for firm matches. Size values are once, few and many counts, or a class for expanded clones, and some rows have none.

D | J | V | size | DNA | CDR3
TRBD1 | TRBJ1-1 | TRBV19 | few | TGTGCCAGTACCCTATCAGGGGGCGTAGAAGTCGCTGAAGCTTTCTTT | CASTLSGGVEVAEAFF
- | TRBJ2-5 | TRBV11-2 | - | TGTGCCAGCAGGCTAGTGGGAGAGACCCAGTACTTC | CASRLVGETQYF
TRBD1 | TRBJ2-1 | TRBV7-8 | many | TGTGCCAGCAGCTGGAGGGACAGGGCCAATGAGCAGTTCTTC | CASSWRDRANEQFF
- | TRBJ2-3 | TRBV20-1 | few | TGCAGTTGCATAGGGGGATCTCGGGATACGCAGTATTTT | CSCIGGSRDTQYF
TRBD2 | TRBJ2-7 | TRBV27 | few | TGTGCCAGCAGTTTAGTGGCTAGCGGGGACTACGAGCAGTACTTC | CASSLVASGDYEQYF
TRBD1 | TRBJ1-5 | TRBV28 | - | TGTGCCAGCAGCGATGACAGGGGCTATCAGCCCCAGCATTTT | CASSDDRGYQPQHF
- | TRBJ1-2 | TRBV11-2 | - | TGTGCCAGCAGCCCGACAAGGACAAACTCGGGTGGGGGCTACACCTTC | CASSPTRTNSGGGYTF
- | TRBJ2-1 | TRBV20-1 | few | TGCAGTGCTAGAGGGCAGGGGAGCTCCTACAATGAGCAGTTCTTC | CSARGQGSSYNEQFF
- | TRBJ2-1 | TRBV7-9 | few | TGTGCCAGCAGCCTCGCGGGACCATCCTACAATGAGCAGTTCTTC | CASSLAGPSYNEQFF
- | TRBJ1-1 | TRBV6-5 | - | TGTGCCAGCAGTTACATGGGAACTGAAGCTTTCTTT | CASSYMGTEAFF
- | TRBJ2-4 | TRBV4-2 | - | TGTGCCAGCAGCCAAGATATCTTAGGGGTACTAGCCAAAAACATTCAGTACTTC | CASSQDILGVLAKNIQYF
- | TRBJ2-7 | TRBV20-1 | - | TGCAGTGCTAGACCCGGACGGTCCTACGAGCAGTACTTC | CSARPGRSYEQYF
TRBD2 | TRBJ2-3 | TRBV7-9 | few | TGTGCCAGCAGCCCCCTAGCGGGGGGGCCCCCCCGATGGTTT | CASSPLAGGPPRWF